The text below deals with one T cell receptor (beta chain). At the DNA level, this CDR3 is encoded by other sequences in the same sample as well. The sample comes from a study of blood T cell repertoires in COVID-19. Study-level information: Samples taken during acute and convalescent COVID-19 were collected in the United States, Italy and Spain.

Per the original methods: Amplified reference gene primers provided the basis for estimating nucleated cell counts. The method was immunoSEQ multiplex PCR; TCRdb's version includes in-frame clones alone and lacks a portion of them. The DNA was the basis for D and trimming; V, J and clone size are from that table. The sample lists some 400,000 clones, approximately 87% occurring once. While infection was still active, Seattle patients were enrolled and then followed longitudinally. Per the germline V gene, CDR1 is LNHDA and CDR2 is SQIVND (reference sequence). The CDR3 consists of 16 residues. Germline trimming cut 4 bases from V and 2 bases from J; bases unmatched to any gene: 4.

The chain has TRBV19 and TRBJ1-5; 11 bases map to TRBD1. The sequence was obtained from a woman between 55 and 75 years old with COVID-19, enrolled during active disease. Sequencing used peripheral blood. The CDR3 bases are TGTGCCAGTAGTACTCCGGGACAGGGGGGCAATCAGCCCCAGCATTTT. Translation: CASSTPGQGGNQPQHF.